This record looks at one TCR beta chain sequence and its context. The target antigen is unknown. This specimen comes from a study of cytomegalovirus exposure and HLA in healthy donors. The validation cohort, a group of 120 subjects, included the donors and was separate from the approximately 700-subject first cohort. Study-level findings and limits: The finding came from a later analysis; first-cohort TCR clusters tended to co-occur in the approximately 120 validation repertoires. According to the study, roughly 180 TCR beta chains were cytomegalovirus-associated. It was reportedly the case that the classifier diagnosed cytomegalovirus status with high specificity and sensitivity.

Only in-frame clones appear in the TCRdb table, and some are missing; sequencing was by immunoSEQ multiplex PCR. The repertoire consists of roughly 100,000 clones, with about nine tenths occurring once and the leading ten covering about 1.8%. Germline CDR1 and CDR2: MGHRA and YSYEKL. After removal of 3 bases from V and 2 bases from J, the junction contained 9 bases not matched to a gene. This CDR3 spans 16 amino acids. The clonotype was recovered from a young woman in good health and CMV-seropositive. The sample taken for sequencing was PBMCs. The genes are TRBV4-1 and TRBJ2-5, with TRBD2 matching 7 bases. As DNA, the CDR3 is TGCGCCAGCAGCCATTACTCTAGCGGCACACAAGAGACCCAGTACTTC. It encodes CASSHYSSGTQETQYF.